The following is a T cell receptor beta chain sequence with its context. As yet, its antigen is unknown. Germline loops: CDR1 MNHNY, CDR2 SVGAGI (reference sequence). The CDR3 runs to 14 residues. Trimming at V came to 5 bases and at J to 6 bases, leaving 7 bases not matched to a gene. This specimen comes from a study of cytomegalovirus exposure and HLA in healthy donors. PCR involved 60 Vbeta and 13 Jbeta primers. The repertoire was sequenced with immunoSEQ multiplex PCR; TCRdb's copy has only in-frame clones and lacks some. The table lists approximately 160,000 clones, roughly 80% of them singletons. Study findings and constraints: Across HLA loci, a later analysis found differing TCR association rates, with DRB1 most and HLA-C fewest. Later on, an analysis tied some 17,000 TCR beta sequences to HLA alleles at 0.05 false discovery rate. TCR beta sequences reportedly predicted the HLA-A and HLA-B alleles of most subjects accurately. It was approximately 150 TCR beta chains that were listed as cytomegalovirus-associated.

The rearrangement joins TRBV6-6 to TRBJ1-5; 7 positions match TRBD1. The sequence was obtained from a human donor in good health. Sequenced: PBMCs. CDR3 residues: CASSPTGERQPQHF. The DNA for the CDR3 is TGTGCCAGCAGTCCTACAGGGGAACGTCAGCCCCAGCATTTT.